A single sample gave rise to the 26 T cell receptor beta chains below, sequenced in a study of shared clonotypes between healthy human individuals. Produced via immunoSEQ multiplex PCR; TCRdb's table is partial and in-frame only. The sample shows 100,000 to 120,000 clones, more than 65% of them seen only once. Sequenced sample: memory CD8+ T cells sorted from blood. Subset here: CD45RO+ cells pooled with CCR7-negative TemRA cells. The receptors here all came from a woman in her twenties or thirties in good health.

This clone was observed a single time. The chain uses TRBV30 and TRBJ1-2, with D possibly TRBD1 on 6 matching bases. Germline-derived CDR1 and CDR2 are GTSNPN and SVGIG (reference sequence). V was trimmed by 4 bases and J by 5 bases, leaving 14 bases between them. The CDR3 spans 13 residues. CDR3 in amino acids: CAWTRGQRYGYTF. In DNA, the CDR3 is TGTGCCTGGACACGGGGGCAGAGATATGGCTACACCTTC.

The CDR3 region is CASIRPAGTGLQTQYF. The CDR3 nucleotides read TGTGCCAGCATTCGTCCAGCCGGGACAGGGCTACAGACCCAGTACTTC. The V call is TRBV2, the J call TRBJ2-5; 9 nucleotides align to TRBD1. Germline CDR1 reads SNHLY; CDR2 reads FYNNEI. This CDR3 is built from 16 residues. With V trimmed by 7 bases and J by 6 bases, 15 bases remained unmatched. Complete variable domain (other parts from reference TRBV2 and TRBJ2-5): EPEVTQTPSHQVTQMGQEVILRCVPISNHLYFYWYRQILGQKVEFLVSFYNNEISEKSEIFDDQFSVERPDGSNFTLKIRSTKLEDSAMYFCASIRPAGTGLQTQYFGPGTRLLVL.

This chain uses TRBV28 with TRBJ2-5; 13 nucleotides line up with TRBD2. V dropped 4 bases and J dropped 4; count of bases not matched to a gene: 9. The V gene's germline CDR1 is MDHEN and CDR2 SYDVKM. The CDR3 totals 17 residues. Here the CDR3 DNA reads TGTGCCAGCAGTTCTTGGACTAGCGGGAGTGGATCAGAGACCCAGTACTTC. Protein product: CASSSWTSGSGSETQYF.

The chain couples TRBV5-1 to TRBJ2-1, with D perhaps matching TRBD1 (7 bases). The CDR3 has 12 residues. Germline V lookup: CDR1 SGHRS, CDR2 YFSETQ. V lost 6 bases and J 12 bases, leaving 16 bases between the germline ends. The CDR3: CASTGGTAGQFF. CDR3 sequence (DNA): TGCGCCAGCACCGGAGGGACAGCCGGGCAGTTCTTC.

This clone was seen once. Within the sample, other DNA sequences also encode this same CDR3. The rearrangement links TRBV7-8 to TRBJ1-2; D uncertain. CDR1 is SGHVS and CDR2 is FQNEAQ in the germline V gene. CDR3 length equals 13 residues. Trimming left V 4 bases short and J 3 bases short, with 9 bases between. This CDR3 is CASSSGQDYGYTF. CDR3 nucleotide sequence: TGTGCCAGCAGCTCTGGGCAGGACTATGGCTACACCTTC. Complete variable domain (other parts from reference TRBV7-8 and TRBJ1-2): GAGVSQSPRYKVAKRGQDVALRCDPISGHVSLFWYQQALGQGPEFLTYFQNEAQLDKSGLPSDRFFAERPEGSVSTLKIQRTQQEDSAVYLCASSSGQDYGYTFGSGTRLTVV.

The chain couples TRBV28 to TRBJ1-5; weak D call: TRBD1 (6 bases). Germline V gene lookup returns CDR1 MDHEN and CDR2 SYDVKM. This CDR3 comprises 19 residues. V lost 5 bases, J lost 0 bases, and 23 bases lay in between. DNA of the CDR3: TGTGCCAGCAGTCTTGAGGGGGGGACCTTCACCTTTAGCAATCAGCCCCAGCATTTT. Protein sequence: CASSLEGGTFTFSNQPQHF.

The gene calls are TRBV15 and TRBJ1-1, with D perhaps TRBD1 (5 bases). Trimming pared 1 base from V and 1 base from J, leaving 13 bases between. CDR1 LNHNV and CDR2 YYDKDF come from the germline V gene (reference sequence). This CDR3 region has 16 residues. The DNA for the CDR3 is TGTGCCACCAGCAGAGGAGTCGGGGGATCGAACACTGAAGCTTTCTTT. Translation gives CATSRGVGGSNTEAFF.

This clone was seen many times. This chain joins TRBV5-1 and TRBJ2-7, with D uncertain. V lost 0 bases to trimming and J lost 0 bases, with 10 bases between them. Germline V gene lookup returns CDR1 SGHRS and CDR2 YFSETQ. The CDR3 sequence is 15 residues long. CDR3 loop: CASSLEGRLSYEQYF. The CDR3, as DNA: TGCGCCAGCAGCTTGGAGGGCAGACTCTCCTACGAGCAGTACTTC.

V gene TRBV5-4 combines with J gene TRBJ2-3; D ambiguous. Germline V gene data show CDR1 as SGHNT and CDR2 as YYREEE (reference sequence). The CDR3 is 15 residues long. Trimming removed 2 bases from V and 2 bases from J, with 12 bases in between. The CDR3 nucleotides are TGTGCCAGCAGCTTCGTTGGCGGCTACACAGATACGCAGTATTTT. Its protein is CASSFVGGYTDTQYF.

V usage is TRBV5-6 and J usage is TRBJ2-1, with 7 nucleotides matching TRBD1. Germline lookup yields CDR1 SGHDT and CDR2 YYEEEE. V was pared by 0 bases and J by 5 bases, with 5 bases of the junction left unmatched. There are 15 residues in the CDR3. In nucleotides, the CDR3 is TGTGCCAGCAGCTTGGTACAGGGGCCAGACAATGAGCAGTTCTTC. Amino acid sequence: CASSLVQGPDNEQFF.

The chain joins TRBV7-8 to TRBJ2-7, with D unresolved. CDR3 size: 14 residues. Germline values: CDR1 SGHVS, CDR2 FQNEAQ. The germline V and J ends were trimmed by 0 bases and 2 bases, with 8 bases remaining between them. This CDR3 reads CASSLAFGAYEQYF. The DNA for the CDR3 is TGTGCCAGCAGCTTAGCGTTCGGAGCCTACGAGCAGTACTTC.

The J gene is TRBJ2-1, the V gene TRBV2, with 9 bases that match TRBD2. Germline CDR1 is SNHLY and CDR2 is FYNNEI. This CDR3 is built from 15 residues. The trim removed 1 base at V and 9 bases at J, leaving 7 bases unmatched. CDR3: CASSEVAGGPVEQFF. The CDR3 nucleotides are TGTGCCAGCAGTGAAGTTGCGGGAGGGCCGGTTGAGCAGTTCTTC.

The chain joins TRBV5-5 to TRBJ1-1, with D possibly TRBD1 on 6 matching bases. Germline lookup yields CDR1 SGHKS and CDR2 YYEKEE (reference sequence). Trimming took 1 base from V and 6 from J, leaving 19 bases between them. The CDR3 extends over 16 amino acids. CDR3 protein: CASSLNHRGAVSEAFF. In nucleotides, the CDR3 is TGTGCCAGCAGCTTGAATCATCGGGGGGCCGTTTCTGAAGCTTTCTTT.

This chain uses TRBV7-2 with TRBJ1-3; a possible D gene is TRBD1 (6 bases). This CDR3 region has 15 residues. V gave up 3 bases and J gave up 10 bases, with 19 bases separating them. Per germline, CDR1 SGHTA and CDR2 FQGNSA. The CDR3 region has the DNA TGTGCCAGCAGCTTGAACCGGGACAATAGAAGGACCATATATTTT. This sequence encodes CASSLNRDNRRTIYF.

A note on this clone: Distinct nucleotide sequences in the sample also encode this CDR3. The chain joins TRBV6-6 to TRBJ2-2; 7 positions agree with TRBD2. V trimming: 0 bases; J trimming: 4 bases; junction bases outside the gene matches: 5. Per germline, CDR1 MNHNY and CDR2 SVGAGI (reference sequence). This CDR3 contains 16 residues. CDR3 protein: CASSYSKGGPTGELFF. For the CDR3, the DNA is TGTGCCAGCAGTTACTCGAAGGGAGGGCCCACCGGGGAGCTGTTTTTT.

This clone was seen more than once but under ten times. J is TRBJ2-2 and V is TRBV7-9; D remains unclear. The CDR3 is made up of 12 amino acids. Germline assignment: CDR1 SEHNR and CDR2 FQNEAQ (reference sequence). The V end lost 3 bases, the J end lost 10 bases, and 9 bases lay between the germline ends. The CDR3 sequence is CASSFRLVELFF. The CDR3 region has the DNA TGTGCCAGCAGCTTTCGGTTGGTGGAGCTGTTTTTT. Complete variable domain (other parts from reference TRBV7-9 and TRBJ2-2): DTGVSQNPRHKITKRGQNVTFRCDPISEHNRLYWYRQTLGQGPEFLTYFQNEAQLEKSRLLSDRFSAERPKGSFSTLEIQRTEQGDSAMYLCASSFRLVELFFGEGSRLTVL.

The gene calls are TRBV7-6 and TRBJ2-1; D gene ambiguous. This CDR3 comprises 15 residues. Germline V lookup: CDR1 SGHVS, CDR2 FNYEAQ. V was trimmed by 1 base and J by 8 bases, leaving 15 bases between them. Written as DNA, the CDR3 is TGTGCCAGCAGCTTAGGCGCCCCAGGTTTCGATGAGCAGTTCTTC. Protein sequence: CASSLGAPGFDEQFF.

In its sample, this clone was seen once. J is TRBJ1-2 and V is TRBV27, with D perhaps TRBD1 (5 bases). Trimming left V 0 bases short and J 8 bases short, with 10 bases between. CDR1 is MNHEY, CDR2 SMNVEV, per germline (reference sequence). This CDR3 region has 13 residues. The CDR3 region has the DNA TGTGCCAGCAGTTTATCCGTGTGGGACGGCTACACCTTC. Protein sequence: CASSLSVWDGYTF.

The V call is TRBV4-1, the J call TRBJ2-5; D remains ambiguous. With 3 bases removed from V and 1 base from J, the gap between germline ends came to 15 bases. The CDR3 contains 16 residues. Germline values: CDR1 MGHRA, CDR2 YSYEKL. CDR3 DNA: TGCGCCAGCAGCCAGTTTCAAGGGCTCGTCCAAGAGACCCAGTACTTC. It encodes CASSQFQGLVQETQYF.

This clone was counted many times. V usage is TRBV5-1 and J usage is TRBJ1-1; no clear D gene. The CDR3 is 13 amino acids. Germline V lookup: CDR1 SGHRS, CDR2 YFSETQ. V was clipped by 9 bases and J by 2 bases, with 14 bases between them. The CDR3 spells CATSAGLNTEAFF. CDR3 in DNA: TGCGCCACCTCCGCGGGGTTAAACACTGAAGCTTTCTTT.

This clone was counted at least ten times. This rearrangement joins TRBV19 to TRBJ2-7; 10 bases map to TRBD2. Germline-derived CDR1 and CDR2 are LNHDA and SQIVND (reference sequence). V lost 5 bases to trimming and J lost 1 base; unmatched junction nucleotides: 2. The CDR3 covers 14 residues. CDR3 DNA: TGTGCCAGTAGTGAGGGACTAGCGTCCTACGAGCAGTACTTC. Translated, it gives CASSEGLASYEQYF. The full variable domain, with the rest looked up from reference TRBV19 and TRBJ2-7, is DGGITQSPKYLFRKEGQNVTLSCEQNLNHDAMYWYRQDPGQGLRLIYYSQIVNDFQKGDIAEGYSVSREKKESFPLTVTSAQKNPTAFYLCASSEGLASYEQYFGPGTRLTVT.

This chain joins TRBV7-9 and TRBJ2-7; D may be TRBD2 (5 bases). The CDR3 spans 12 residues. V was trimmed by 0 bases and J by 5 bases, leaving 5 bases between them. The germline V gene encodes CDR1 SEHNR and CDR2 FQNEAQ (reference sequence). CDR3 loop: CASSLATNEQYF. In DNA, the CDR3 is TGTGCCAGCAGCTTAGCGACTAACGAGCAGTACTTC.

This chain links TRBV28 with TRBJ2-2; D is unclear. V was shortened by 3 bases and J by 5 bases, with 7 bases between the two germline ends. The CDR3 length is 13 residues. From germline, CDR1 is MDHEN and CDR2 SYDVKM. This chain's CDR3 is CASSFWRTGELFF. CDR3 bases: TGTGCCAGCAGTTTTTGGCGAACCGGGGAGCTGTTTTTT.

The chain links TRBV7-9 to TRBJ2-7; D unclear. The CDR3 covers 11 residues. Per the germline V gene, CDR1 is SEHNR and CDR2 is FQNEAQ (reference sequence). V lost 1 base and J 4 bases, leaving 2 bases between the germline ends. The CDR3 DNA sequence: TGTGCCAGCAGCTTAGTGTACGAGCAGTACTTC. Protein sequence: CASSLVYEQYF.

The V call is TRBV18, the J call TRBJ1-3, with 8 bases identical to TRBD1. Germline V gene lookup returns CDR1 KGHSH and CDR2 LQKENI. CDR3 length equals 15 residues. The junction had 2 bases not matched to a gene; V was cut back by 3 bases and J by 1 base. The CDR3 sequence is CASSPDRASGNTIYF. The CDR3 DNA follows: TGTGCCAGCTCACCGGACAGGGCTTCTGGAAACACCATATATTTT.

The chain employs TRBV5-6 and TRBJ2-3; D gene unclear. The CDR3 contains 12 residues. Germline V gives CDR1 SGHDT, CDR2 YYEEEE. Trimming removed 1 base at V and 5 bases at J, with 5 bases between. CDR3 DNA sequence: TGTGCCAGCAGCTTGATGCGAGATACGCAGTATTTT. Protein: CASSLMRDTQYF.